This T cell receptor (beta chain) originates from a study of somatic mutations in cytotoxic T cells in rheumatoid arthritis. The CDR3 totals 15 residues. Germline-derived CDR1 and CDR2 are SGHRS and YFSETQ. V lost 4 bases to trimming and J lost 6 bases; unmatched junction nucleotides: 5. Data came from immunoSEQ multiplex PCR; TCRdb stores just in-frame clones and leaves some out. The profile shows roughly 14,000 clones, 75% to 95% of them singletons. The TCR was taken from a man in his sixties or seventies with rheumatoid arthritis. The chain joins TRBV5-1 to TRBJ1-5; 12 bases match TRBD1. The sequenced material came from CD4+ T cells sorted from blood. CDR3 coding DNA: TGCGCCAGCAGCCGGGACAGGGGGCGAGGTCAGCCCCAGCATTTT. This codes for CASSRDRGRGQPQHF. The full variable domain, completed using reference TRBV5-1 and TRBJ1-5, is KAGVTQTPRYLIKTRGQQVTLSCSPISGHRSVSWYQQTPGQGLQFLFEYFSETQRNKGNFPGRFSGRQFSNSRSEMNVSTLELGDSALYLCASSRDRGRGQPQHFGDGTRLSIL.